This T cell receptor (beta chain) derives from a study of T cell repertoires in cytomegalovirus infection. About the research overall: Indications of both CMV infection and matching HLA type were provided by public TCR beta signatures.

This clonotype was seen repeatedly, ten times or more. Its antigen is unknown. In TCRdb, the reads were re-called with MiXCR into one record per CDR3 protein. The sample lists approximately 250,000 distinct CDR3 sequences; around 8.7% were seen once. The study's findings and limits: The ex vivo response showed dominance by HLA-C-restricted CMV-specific TCR beta clonotypes. Using cumulative public TCR beta family frequency, the authors identified those who carried CMV together with the relevant HLA.

V shed 4 bases and J shed 4 bases, with 16 bases lying between them. Germline CDR1 and CDR2: SGHVS and FQNEAQ. The CDR3 loop spans 15 amino acids. The sample taken for sequencing was PBMCs. V usage is TRBV7-8 and J usage is TRBJ1-1; no reliable D call. The TCR sequence derives from a human donor in good health (CMV status not recorded). Some clones in this sample may be carry-over from other donors' samples. The CDR3 loop is CASSYISGRITEAFF. CDR3 DNA sequence: TGTGCCAGCAGCTACATAAGTGGACGGATCACTGAAGCTTTCTTT.